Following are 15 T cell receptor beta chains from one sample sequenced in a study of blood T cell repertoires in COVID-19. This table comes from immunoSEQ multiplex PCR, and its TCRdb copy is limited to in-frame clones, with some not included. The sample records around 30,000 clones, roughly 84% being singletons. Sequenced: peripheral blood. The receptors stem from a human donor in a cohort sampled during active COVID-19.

The CDR3 reads CASSQPGQGAPGELFF. The CDR3 coding sequence is TGCGCCAGCAGCCAACCGGGACAGGGGGCCCCCGGGGAGCTGTTTTTT. The V call is TRBV4-3, the J call TRBJ2-2; TRBD1 agrees at 12 bases. The V gene's germline CDR1 is LGHNA and CDR2 YSLEER. This CDR3 comprises 16 residues. The junction had 4 bases not matched to a gene; V was cut back by 2 bases and J by 6 bases.

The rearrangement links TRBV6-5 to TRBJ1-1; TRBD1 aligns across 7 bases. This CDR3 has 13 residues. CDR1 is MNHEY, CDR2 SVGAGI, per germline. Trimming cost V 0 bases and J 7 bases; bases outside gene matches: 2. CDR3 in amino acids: CASSYSDRLEAFF. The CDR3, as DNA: TGTGCCAGCAGTTACTCGGACAGGCTTGAAGCTTTCTTT.

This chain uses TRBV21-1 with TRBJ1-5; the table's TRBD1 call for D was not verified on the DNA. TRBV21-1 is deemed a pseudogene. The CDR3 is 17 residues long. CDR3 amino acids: CASSKTNRDRRNQPQHF. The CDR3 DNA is TGTGCCAGCAGCAAGACAAACCGGGACAGACGCAATCAGCCCCAGCATTTT.

CDR3 DNA sequence: TGTGCCAGCAGCTTAGGGCTAGCGGGGAACACCGGGGAGCTGTTTTTT. Amino acids: CASSLGLAGNTGELFF. The J gene is TRBJ2-2, the V gene TRBV7-6, with TRBD2 identical over 8 bases. Germline assignment: CDR1 SGHVS and CDR2 FNYEAQ. The CDR3 contains 16 residues. V dropped 1 base and J dropped 1; count of bases not matched to a gene: 2.

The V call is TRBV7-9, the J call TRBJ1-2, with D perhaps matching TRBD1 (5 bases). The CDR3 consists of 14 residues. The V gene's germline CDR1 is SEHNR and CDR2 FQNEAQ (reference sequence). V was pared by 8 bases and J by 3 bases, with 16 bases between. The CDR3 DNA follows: TGTGCCAGCGGCCCCAAGGACACGTACTATGGCTACACCTTC. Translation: CASGPKDTYYGYTF.

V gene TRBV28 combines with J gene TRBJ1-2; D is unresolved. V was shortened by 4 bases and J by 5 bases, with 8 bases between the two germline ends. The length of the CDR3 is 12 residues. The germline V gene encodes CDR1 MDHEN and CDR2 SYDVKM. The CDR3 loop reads CASSSLDYGYTF. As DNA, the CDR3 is TGTGCCAGCAGTTCCCTAGATTATGGCTACACCTTC.

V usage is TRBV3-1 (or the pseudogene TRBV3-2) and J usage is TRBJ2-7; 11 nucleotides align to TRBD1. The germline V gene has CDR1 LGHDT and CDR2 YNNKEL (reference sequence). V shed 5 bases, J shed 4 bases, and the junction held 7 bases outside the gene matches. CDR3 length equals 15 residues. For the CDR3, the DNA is TGTGCCAGCAGCGCCTTGGGACAGGGGGTTTACGAGCAGTACTTC. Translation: CASSALGQGVYEQYF.

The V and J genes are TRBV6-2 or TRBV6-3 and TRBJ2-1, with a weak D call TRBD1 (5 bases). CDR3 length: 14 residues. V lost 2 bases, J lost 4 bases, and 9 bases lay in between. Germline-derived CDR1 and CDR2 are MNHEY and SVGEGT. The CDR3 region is CASSYGAGYNEQFF. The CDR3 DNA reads TGTGCCAGCAGTTACGGGGCCGGTTACAATGAGCAGTTCTTC.

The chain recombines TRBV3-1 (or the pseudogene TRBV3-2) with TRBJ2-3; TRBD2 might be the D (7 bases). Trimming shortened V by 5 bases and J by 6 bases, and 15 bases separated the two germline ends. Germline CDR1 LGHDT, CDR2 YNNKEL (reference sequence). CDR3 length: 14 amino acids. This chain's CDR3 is CASSFPGEGDTQYF. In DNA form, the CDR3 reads TGTGCCAGCAGCTTCCCAGGGGAGGGGGATACGCAGTATTTT.

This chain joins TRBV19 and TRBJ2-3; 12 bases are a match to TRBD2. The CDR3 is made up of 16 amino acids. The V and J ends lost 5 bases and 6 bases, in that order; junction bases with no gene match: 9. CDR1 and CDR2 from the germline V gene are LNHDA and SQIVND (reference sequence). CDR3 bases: TGTGCCAGTAGTGCAGGGACTAGCGGGCCCTATGATACGCAGTATTTT. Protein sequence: CASSAGTSGPYDTQYF.

The CDR3 DNA sequence: TGTGCCAGCAGCGTGGGACAGTACCAAGAGACCCAGTACTTC. Its protein product is CASSVGQYQETQYF. The V gene is TRBV7-6, the J gene TRBJ2-5; TRBD1 matches 7 bases. Germline V gene lookup returns CDR1 SGHVS and CDR2 FNYEAQ. The J segment lost 0 bases and the V segment lost 5 bases, leaving 3 bases of the junction unmatched. CDR3 length equals 14 residues. The variable domain in full, with the rest retrieved from reference TRBV7-6 and TRBJ2-5, is GAGVSQSPRYKVTKRGQDVALRCDPISGHVSLYWYRQALGQGPEFLTYFNYEAQQDKSGLPNDRFSAERPEGSISTLTIQRTEQRDSAMYRCASSVGQYQETQYFGPGTRLLVL.

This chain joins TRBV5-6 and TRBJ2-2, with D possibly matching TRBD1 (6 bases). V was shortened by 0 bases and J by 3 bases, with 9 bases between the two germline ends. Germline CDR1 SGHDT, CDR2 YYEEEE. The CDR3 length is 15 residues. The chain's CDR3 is CASSLVQGDTGELFF. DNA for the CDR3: TGTGCCAGCAGCTTGGTACAGGGAGACACCGGGGAGCTGTTTTTT.

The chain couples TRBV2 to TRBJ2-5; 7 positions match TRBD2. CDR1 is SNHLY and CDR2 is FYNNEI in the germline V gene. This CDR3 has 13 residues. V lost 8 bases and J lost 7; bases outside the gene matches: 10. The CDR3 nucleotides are TGTGCCAGCGGGTTGGCGGGGGAAGGGACCCAGTACTTC. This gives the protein CASGLAGEGTQYF.

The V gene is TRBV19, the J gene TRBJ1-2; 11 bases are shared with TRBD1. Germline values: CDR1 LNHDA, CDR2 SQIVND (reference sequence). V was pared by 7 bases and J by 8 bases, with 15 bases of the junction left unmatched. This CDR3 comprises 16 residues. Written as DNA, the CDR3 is TGTGCCAGTACCCCCCGGGGGGACAGGGGGGCTCTAGGCTACACCTTC. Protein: CASTPRGDRGALGYTF.

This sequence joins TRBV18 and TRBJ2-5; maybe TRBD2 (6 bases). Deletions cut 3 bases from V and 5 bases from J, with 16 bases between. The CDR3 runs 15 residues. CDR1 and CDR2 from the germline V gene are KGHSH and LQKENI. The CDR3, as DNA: TGTGCCAGCTCACCGACGGGGGTTTCGTACGAGACCCAGTACTTC. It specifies CASSPTGVSYETQYF.